Below are 14 T cell receptor beta chains sequenced from a single sample in a study of blood T cell repertoires in COVID-19. Only in-frame clones appear in the TCRdb table, and some are missing; sequencing was by immunoSEQ multiplex PCR. The table has about 100,000 clones, around nine tenths seen once. The sequenced material came from peripheral blood. All receptors derive from a man older than 75 with acute or convalescent COVID-19.

The rearrangement uses TRBV7-9 and TRBJ1-5, with D unresolved. Germline CDR1 reads SEHNR; CDR2 reads FQNEAQ (reference sequence). Trimming pared 4 bases from V and 2 bases from J, leaving 6 bases between. The CDR3 has 13 amino acids. This CDR3 reads CASSSHGNQPQHF. The CDR3 nucleotides are TGTGCCAGCAGCTCCCATGGCAATCAGCCCCAGCATTTT. Combining the CDR3 with reference TRBV7-9 and TRBJ1-5 gives the whole variable domain DTGVSQNPRHKITKRGQNVTFRCDPISEHNRLYWYRQTLGQGPEFLTYFQNEAQLEKSRLLSDRFSAERPKGSFSTLEIQRTEQGDSAMYLCASSSHGNQPQHFGDGTRLSIL.

The chain has TRBV28 and TRBJ1-2; 8 bases agree with TRBD1. Germline lookup yields CDR1 MDHEN and CDR2 SYDVKM. Trimming took 6 bases from V and 5 from J; bases not matched to a gene: 5. The CDR3 is 13 residues long. As DNA, the CDR3 is TGTGCCAGCAGCAGAAACAGGGGGTATGGCTACACCTTC. Translation: CASSRNRGYGYTF.

The chain couples TRBV19 to TRBJ2-2; D is possibly TRBD2 (6 bases). The CDR3 consists of 14 residues. CDR1 is LNHDA, CDR2 SQIVND, per germline (reference sequence). Trimming removed 9 bases at V and 0 bases at J, with 11 bases between. The CDR3 sequence: CASRLDSNTGELFF. The CDR3, as DNA: TGTGCCAGCAGACTAGATTCGAACACCGGGGAGCTGTTTTTT.

A word on this clone: At one boundary the junction diverges from the germline segment, which might be a read error. The chain combines TRBV20-1 with TRBJ1-6; 9 bases are a match to TRBD1. Per the germline V gene, CDR1 is DFQATT and CDR2 is SNEGSKA (reference sequence). This CDR3 has 11 amino acids. CDR3 in DNA: TGCAGTGCGCCCGAGGCCGGGACAGGGCGCTTT. The encoded protein is CSAPEAGTGRF.

The chain couples TRBV5-5 to TRBJ2-1; TRBD2 aligns across 10 bases. J was trimmed by 5 bases and V by 0 bases; bases with no gene match: 2. CDR1 and CDR2 (germline): SGHKS, YYEKEE (reference sequence). This CDR3 region has 15 residues. CDR3 nucleotide sequence: TGTGCCAGCAGCTTGGGGACTAGCGGAAACAATGAGCAGTTCTTC. It is translated as CASSLGTSGNNEQFF.

The chain carries TRBV5-1 and TRBJ2-1, with D perhaps matching TRBD1 (6 bases). The CDR3 contains 17 residues. Germline V gives CDR1 SGHRS, CDR2 YFSETQ. Trimming cost V 1 base and J 4 bases, with 18 bases left between them. CDR3 in DNA: TGCGCCAGCAGCTTGCACCCTCAGGGGTACGGGTACAATGAGCAGTTCTTC. This sequence encodes CASSLHPQGYGYNEQFF.

The J gene is TRBJ2-3, the V gene TRBV28; D is perhaps TRBD2 (5 bases). The CDR3 loop spans 13 amino acids. Trimming left V 5 bases short and J 9 bases short, with 15 bases between. Germline assignment: CDR1 MDHEN and CDR2 SYDVKM. The CDR3 spells CASSEPVPGTQYF. CDR3 bases: TGTGCCAGCAGTGAACCCGTACCGGGGACGCAGTATTTT.

CDR3 DNA sequence: TGTGCCAGCAGTTCCGGACAGGGGGCATACAATGAGCAGTTCTTC. Its protein is CASSSGQGAYNEQFF. The chain carries TRBV28 and TRBJ2-1; 11 bases are a match to TRBD1. The CDR3 is made up of 15 amino acids. Losses at the gene ends were 4 bases for V and 4 bases for J; bases not matched to a gene: 3. Germline V gives CDR1 MDHEN, CDR2 SYDVKM.

The chain uses TRBV7-8 and TRBJ2-7; TRBD2 matches 8 bases. Per the germline V gene, CDR1 is SGHVS and CDR2 is FQNEAQ. V lost 1 base and J lost 5; bases outside the gene matches: 4. CDR3 length: 14 amino acids. The CDR3 reads CASSLEGLVDEQYF. CDR3 coding DNA: TGTGCCAGCAGCTTAGAGGGACTAGTTGACGAGCAGTACTTC.

This chain joins TRBV2 and TRBJ1-5, with D tentatively TRBD1 (5 bases). CDR1 is SNHLY and CDR2 is FYNNEI in the germline V gene. The V end lost 4 bases, the J end lost 5 bases, and 9 bases lay between the germline ends. The CDR3 length is 13 residues. The CDR3 DNA reads as TGTGCCAGCAGTGGGGACTTAGATCAGCCCCAGCATTTT. Protein: CASSGDLDQPQHF.

This sequence joins TRBV5-1 and TRBJ1-4; D uncertain. Germline V gene sequence: CDR1 SGHRS, CDR2 YFSETQ. The CDR3 contains 18 residues. Trimming cost V 2 bases and J 2 bases, with 19 bases left between them. The CDR3 spells CASSFGLDLGATNEKLFF. CDR3 bases: TGCGCCAGCAGCTTTGGACTCGACCTTGGTGCGACTAATGAAAAACTGTTTTTT.

This clone was picked up one time. This chain joins TRBV29-1 and TRBJ1-1; D not resolved. The germline V gene has CDR1 SQVTM and CDR2 ANQGSEA. This CDR3 has 11 residues. V was pared by 7 bases and J by 1 base, with 7 bases between. The CDR3: CSGGRNTEAFF. In nucleotides, the CDR3 is TGCAGCGGCGGGAGGAACACTGAAGCTTTCTTT.

The genes are TRBV7-8 and TRBJ2-1; 13 bases line up with TRBD2. V lost 5 bases to trimming and J lost 9 bases; unmatched junction nucleotides: 7. Germline V gene data show CDR1 as SGHVS and CDR2 as FQNEAQ. The CDR3 sequence is 15 residues long. This CDR3 reads CASSPLAGGGGEQFF. DNA for the CDR3: TGTGCCAGCAGCCCACTAGCGGGAGGGGGTGGTGAGCAGTTCTTC.

The chain links TRBV5-1 to TRBJ2-1, with unresolved D. This CDR3 has 14 amino acids. CDR1 is SGHRS, CDR2 YFSETQ, per germline. The V end lost 4 bases, the J end lost 2 bases, and 10 bases lay between the germline ends. The CDR3 sequence is CASSPQVTYNEQFF. The DNA for the CDR3 is TGCGCCAGCAGCCCCCAGGTTACCTACAATGAGCAGTTCTTC.